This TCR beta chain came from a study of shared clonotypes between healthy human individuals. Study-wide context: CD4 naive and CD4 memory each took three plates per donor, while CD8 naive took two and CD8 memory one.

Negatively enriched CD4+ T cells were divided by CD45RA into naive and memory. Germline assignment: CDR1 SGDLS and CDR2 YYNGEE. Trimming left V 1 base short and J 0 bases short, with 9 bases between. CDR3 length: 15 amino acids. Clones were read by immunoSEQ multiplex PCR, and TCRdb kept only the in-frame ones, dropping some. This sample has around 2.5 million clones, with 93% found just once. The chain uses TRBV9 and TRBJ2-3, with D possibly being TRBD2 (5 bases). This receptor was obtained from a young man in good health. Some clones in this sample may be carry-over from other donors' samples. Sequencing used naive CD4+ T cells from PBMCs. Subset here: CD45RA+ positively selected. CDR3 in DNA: TGTGCCAGCAGCGTAACCCAGCGGAGCACAGATACGCAGTATTTT. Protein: CASSVTQRSTDTQYF.